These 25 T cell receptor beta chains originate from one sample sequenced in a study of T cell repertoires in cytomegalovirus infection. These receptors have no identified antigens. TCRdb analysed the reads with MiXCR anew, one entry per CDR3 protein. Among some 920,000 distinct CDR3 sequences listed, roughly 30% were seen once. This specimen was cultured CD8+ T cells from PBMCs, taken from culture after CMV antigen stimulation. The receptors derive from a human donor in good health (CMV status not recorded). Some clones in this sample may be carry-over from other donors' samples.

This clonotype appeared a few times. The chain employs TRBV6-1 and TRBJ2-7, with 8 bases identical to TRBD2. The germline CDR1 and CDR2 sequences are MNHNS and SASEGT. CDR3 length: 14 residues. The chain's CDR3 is CASREAGAVYEQYV. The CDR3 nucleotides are TGTGCCAGCAGGGAAGCGGGGGCCGTCTACGAGCAGTACGTC.

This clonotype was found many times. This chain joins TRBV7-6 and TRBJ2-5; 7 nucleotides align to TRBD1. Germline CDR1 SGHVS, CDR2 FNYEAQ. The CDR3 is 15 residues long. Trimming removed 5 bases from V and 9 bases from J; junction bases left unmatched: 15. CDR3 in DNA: TGTGCCAGCAGCGGAGTACAGGGGCCCCCTGGGGCCCAGTACTTC. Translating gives CASSGVQGPPGAQYF.

CDR3 DNA: TGCAGTGCTAGGAAGGGCGATGAGCAGTTCTTC. Its protein product is CSARKGDEQFF. The V and J genes are TRBV20-1 and TRBJ2-1; the D is unclear. Germline CDR1 reads DFQATT; CDR2 reads SNEGSKA (reference sequence). Trimming shortened V by 3 bases and J by 8 bases, and 8 bases separated the two germline ends. The CDR3 has 11 residues.

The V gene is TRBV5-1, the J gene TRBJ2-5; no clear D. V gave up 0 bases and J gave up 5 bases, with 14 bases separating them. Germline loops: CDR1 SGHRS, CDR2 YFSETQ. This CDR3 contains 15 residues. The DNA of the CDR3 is TGCGCCAGCAGCTTGGGTCAACGGCGCGTGGAGACCCAGTACTTC. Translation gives CASSLGQRRVETQYF.

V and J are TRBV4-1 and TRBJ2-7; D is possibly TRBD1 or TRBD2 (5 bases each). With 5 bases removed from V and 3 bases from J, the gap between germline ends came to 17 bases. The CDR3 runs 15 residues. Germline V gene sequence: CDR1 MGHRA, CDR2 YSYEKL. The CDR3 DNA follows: TGCGCCAGCAGCTTCCGGGACGGAGGCCTCTACGAGCAGTACGTC. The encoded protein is CASSFRDGGLYEQYV.

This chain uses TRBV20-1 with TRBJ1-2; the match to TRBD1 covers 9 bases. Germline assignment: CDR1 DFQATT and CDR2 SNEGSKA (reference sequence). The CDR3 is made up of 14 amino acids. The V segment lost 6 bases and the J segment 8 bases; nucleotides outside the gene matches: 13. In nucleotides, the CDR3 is TGCAGTGCCCCCTCCGACAGGGGGATAAGGGGCTACACCTTC. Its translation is CSAPSDRGIRGYTF.

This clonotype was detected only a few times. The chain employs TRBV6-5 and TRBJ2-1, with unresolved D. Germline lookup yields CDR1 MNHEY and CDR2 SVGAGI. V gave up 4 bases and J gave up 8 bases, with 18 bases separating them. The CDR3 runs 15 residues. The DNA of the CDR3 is TGTGCCAGCAGTTCAAATCGAGAGTACTTGGATGAGCAGTTCTTC. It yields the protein CASSSNREYLDEQFF.

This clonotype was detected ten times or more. The CDR3 loop reads CASSLDTGTGSNTEAFF. The CDR3 bases are TGTGCCAGCAGCTTAGATACAGGGACCGGTTCGAACACTGAAGCTTTCTTT. The rearrangement uses TRBV7-6 and TRBJ1-1, with TRBD1 as a possible D gene (6 bases). The CDR3 runs to 17 residues. V was clipped by 1 base and J by 1 base, with 16 bases between them. Germline V lookup: CDR1 SGHVS, CDR2 FNYEAQ.

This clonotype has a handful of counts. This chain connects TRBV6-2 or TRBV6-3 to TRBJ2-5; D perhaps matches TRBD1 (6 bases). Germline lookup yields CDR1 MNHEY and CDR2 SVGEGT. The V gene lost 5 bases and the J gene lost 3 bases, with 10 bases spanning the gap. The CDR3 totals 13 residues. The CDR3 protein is CASSRDIEETQYF. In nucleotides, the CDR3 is TGTGCCAGCAGTAGGGACATAGAAGAGACCCAGTACTTC.

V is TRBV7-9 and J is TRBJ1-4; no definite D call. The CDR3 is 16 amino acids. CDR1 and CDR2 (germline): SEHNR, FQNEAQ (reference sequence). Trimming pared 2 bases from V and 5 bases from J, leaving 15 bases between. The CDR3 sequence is CASSLKNTGKNEKLFF. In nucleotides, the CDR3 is TGTGCCAGCAGCTTAAAGAACACGGGCAAGAATGAAAAACTGTTTTTT.

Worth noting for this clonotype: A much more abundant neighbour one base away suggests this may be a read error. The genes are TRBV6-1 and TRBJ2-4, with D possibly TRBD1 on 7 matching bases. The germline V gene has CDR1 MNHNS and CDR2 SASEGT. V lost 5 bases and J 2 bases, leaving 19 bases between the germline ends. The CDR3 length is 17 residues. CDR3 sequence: CASSWYRGGRTKNIQYF. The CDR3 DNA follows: TGTGCCAGCAGTTGGTACAGGGGAGGAAGGACCAAAAACATTCAGTACTTC.

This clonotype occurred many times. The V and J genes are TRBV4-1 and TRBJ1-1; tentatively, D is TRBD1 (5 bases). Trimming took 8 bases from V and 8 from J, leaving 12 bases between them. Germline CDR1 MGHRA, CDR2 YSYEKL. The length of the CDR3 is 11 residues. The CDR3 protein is CASSGGTEAFF. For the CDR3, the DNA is TGCGCCAGCTCGGGGGGAACAGAAGCTTTCTTT.

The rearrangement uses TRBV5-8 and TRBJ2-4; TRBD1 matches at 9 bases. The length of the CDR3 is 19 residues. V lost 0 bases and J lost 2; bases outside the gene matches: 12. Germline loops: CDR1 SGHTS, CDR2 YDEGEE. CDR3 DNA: TGTGCCAGCAGCTTGGTTGTGTACAGGGGGCCCCGTACCAAAAACATTCAGTACTTC. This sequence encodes CASSLVVYRGPRTKNIQYF.

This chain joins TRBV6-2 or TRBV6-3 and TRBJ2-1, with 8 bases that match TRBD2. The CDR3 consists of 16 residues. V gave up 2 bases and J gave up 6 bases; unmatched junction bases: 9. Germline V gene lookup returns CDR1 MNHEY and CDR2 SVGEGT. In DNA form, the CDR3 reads TGTGCCAGCAGTTACGGGGTCGGGAGGGGCTTCAATGAGCAGTTCTTC. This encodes CASSYGVGRGFNEQFF.

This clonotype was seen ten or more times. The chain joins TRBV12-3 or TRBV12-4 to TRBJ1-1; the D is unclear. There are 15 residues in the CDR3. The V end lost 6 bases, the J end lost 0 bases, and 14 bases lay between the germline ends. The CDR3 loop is CASSLITEMNTEAFF. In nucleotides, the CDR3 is TGTGCCAGCAGCTTGATCACTGAAATGAACACTGAAGCTTTCTTT.

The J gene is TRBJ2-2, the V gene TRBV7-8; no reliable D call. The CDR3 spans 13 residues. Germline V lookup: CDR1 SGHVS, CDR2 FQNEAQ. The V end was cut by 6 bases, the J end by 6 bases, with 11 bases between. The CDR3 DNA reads TGTGCCAGCAGGACTGCTTCGGCCGGGGAGCTGTTTTTT. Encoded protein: CASRTASAGELFF.

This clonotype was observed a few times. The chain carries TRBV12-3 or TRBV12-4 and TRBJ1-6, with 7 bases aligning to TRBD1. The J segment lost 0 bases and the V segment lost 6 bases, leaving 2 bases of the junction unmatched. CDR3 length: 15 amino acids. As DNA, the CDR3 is TGTGCCAGCAGGGACAGGAGCTCCTATAATTCACCCCTCCACTTT. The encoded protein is CASRDRSSYNSPLHF.

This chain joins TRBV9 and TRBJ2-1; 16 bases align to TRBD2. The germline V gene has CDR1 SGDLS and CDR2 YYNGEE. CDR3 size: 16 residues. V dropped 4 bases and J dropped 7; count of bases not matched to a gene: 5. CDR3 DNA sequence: TGTGCCAGCAGCCTGGGACTAGCGGGGGGGAGGAATGAGCAGTTCTTC. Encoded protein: CASSLGLAGGRNEQFF. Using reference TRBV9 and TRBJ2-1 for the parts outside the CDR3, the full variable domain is DSGVTQTPKHLITATGQRVTLRCSPRSGDLSVYWYQQSLDQGLQFLIQYYNGEERAKGNILERFSAQQFPDLHSELNLSSLELGDSALYFCASSLGLAGGRNEQFFGPGTRLTVL.

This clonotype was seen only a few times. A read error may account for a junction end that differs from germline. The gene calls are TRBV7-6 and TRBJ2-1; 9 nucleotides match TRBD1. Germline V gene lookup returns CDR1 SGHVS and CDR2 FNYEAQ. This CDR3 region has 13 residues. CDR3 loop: CASSLGTGSEQFF. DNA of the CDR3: TGTGCTAGCAGCTTAGGGACAGGGAGTGAGCAGTTCTTC.

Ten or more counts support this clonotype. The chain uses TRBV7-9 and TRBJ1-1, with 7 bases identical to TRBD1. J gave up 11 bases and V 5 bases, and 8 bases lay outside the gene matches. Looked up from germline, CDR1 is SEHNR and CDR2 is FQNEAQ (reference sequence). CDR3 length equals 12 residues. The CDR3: CASSQDRQLAFF. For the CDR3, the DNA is TGTGCCAGCAGCCAGGACAGGCAGCTGGCTTTCTTT.

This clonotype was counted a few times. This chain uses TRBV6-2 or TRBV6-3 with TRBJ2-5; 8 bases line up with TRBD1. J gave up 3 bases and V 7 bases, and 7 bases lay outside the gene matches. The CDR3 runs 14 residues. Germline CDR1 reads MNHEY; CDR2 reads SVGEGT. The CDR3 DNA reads TGTGCCAGCACCTTGAGGACAGGGAAAGAGACCCAGTACTTC. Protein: CASTLRTGKETQYF.

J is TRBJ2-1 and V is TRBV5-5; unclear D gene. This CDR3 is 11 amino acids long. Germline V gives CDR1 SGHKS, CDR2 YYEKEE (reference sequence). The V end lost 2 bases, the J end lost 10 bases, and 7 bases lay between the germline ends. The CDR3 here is CASSFSFEQFF. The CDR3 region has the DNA TGTGCCAGCAGCTTTAGTTTCGAGCAGTTCTTC.

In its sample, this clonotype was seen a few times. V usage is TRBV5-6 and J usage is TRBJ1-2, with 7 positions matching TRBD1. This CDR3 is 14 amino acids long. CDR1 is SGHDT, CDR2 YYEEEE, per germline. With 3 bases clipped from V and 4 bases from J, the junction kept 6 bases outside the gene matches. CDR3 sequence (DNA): TGTGCCAGCAGCTACGGGACAGCTTTCTATGGCTACACCTTC. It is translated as CASSYGTAFYGYTF.

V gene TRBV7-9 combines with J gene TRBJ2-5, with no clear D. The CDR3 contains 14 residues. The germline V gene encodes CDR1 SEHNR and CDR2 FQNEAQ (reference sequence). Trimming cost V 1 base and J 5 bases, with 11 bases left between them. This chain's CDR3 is CASSLVSYGETQYF. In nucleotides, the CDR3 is TGTGCCAGCAGCTTAGTCTCCTACGGGGAGACCCAGTACTTC.

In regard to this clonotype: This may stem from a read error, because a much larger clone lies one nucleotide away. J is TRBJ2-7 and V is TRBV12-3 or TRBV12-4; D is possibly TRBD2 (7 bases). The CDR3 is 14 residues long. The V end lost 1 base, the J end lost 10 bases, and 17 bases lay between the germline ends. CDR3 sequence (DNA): TGTGCCAGCAGTTTAGGTGGGGGGGGCTTCGACCAGTACGTC. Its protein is CASSLGGGGFDQYV.